Described below is a single TCR beta chain sequence and its context. The table lists this clone with a few counts. Its antigen remains unidentified. Per-base quality was not reported, and no clone a single base away is much larger than it. These data come from a study of control samples from healthy donors and cancer patients (dated by TCRdb to about 2020). The method behind the library was the immunoSEQ multiplex PCR assay. Held by TCRdb, this immuneACCESS table contains in-frame sequences only and omits some clones. Under half of the omission traces to an unresolved V gene where checked; the cause of the rest is unknown. For this sample there are about 65,000 clones; about nine tenths appear just once. The top ten clones comprise more than 0.95% of the sample. Via the germline V gene (reference sequence), CDR1 is SEHNR and CDR2 FQNEAQ. The CDR3 starts with the cysteine, ends with the phenylalanine, and has 14 residues. The sequence is cut down to CDR3 DNA, 42 bases in frame from base 1. After removal of 1 base from V and 5 bases from J, the junction retains 3 bases not matched to a gene.

Sequences were obtained from PBMCs. The sequence was collected from a woman aged 50 to 65 with colorectal cancer. The sequence links TRBV7-9 to TRBJ1-1; TRBD1 aligns with 8 central bases. The nucleotide sequence reads TGTGCCAGCAGCTTAGGGACAGGGAGAACTGAAGCTTTCTTT. The encoded protein is CASSLGTGRTEAFF.